Included here is one TCR beta chain sequence, with context. This entry is derived from a study of blood T cell repertoires in COVID-19. About the research overall: Specimens from acute and convalescent COVID-19 originated in the United States, Italy and Spain. Nucleic acid was either cDNA or gDNA, and it came from T cells, B-cell-depleted T cells, or PBMCs.

CDR1 and CDR2 from the germline V gene are SGHAT and FQNNGV. This CDR3 has 16 residues. V lost 0 bases to trimming and J lost 0 bases; unmatched junction nucleotides: 1. This table comes from immunoSEQ multiplex PCR, and its TCRdb copy is limited to in-frame clones, with some not included. This table has some 150,000 clones, about 85% appearing once. Sample: peripheral blood. The J gene is TRBJ2-7, the V gene TRBV11-2, with 11 bases matching TRBD2. The sequence came from an older woman with acute or convalescent COVID-19. The CDR3 is CASSLELAGDSYEQYF. For the CDR3, the DNA is TGTGCCAGCAGCTTAGAACTAGCGGGGGACTCCTACGAGCAGTACTTC.